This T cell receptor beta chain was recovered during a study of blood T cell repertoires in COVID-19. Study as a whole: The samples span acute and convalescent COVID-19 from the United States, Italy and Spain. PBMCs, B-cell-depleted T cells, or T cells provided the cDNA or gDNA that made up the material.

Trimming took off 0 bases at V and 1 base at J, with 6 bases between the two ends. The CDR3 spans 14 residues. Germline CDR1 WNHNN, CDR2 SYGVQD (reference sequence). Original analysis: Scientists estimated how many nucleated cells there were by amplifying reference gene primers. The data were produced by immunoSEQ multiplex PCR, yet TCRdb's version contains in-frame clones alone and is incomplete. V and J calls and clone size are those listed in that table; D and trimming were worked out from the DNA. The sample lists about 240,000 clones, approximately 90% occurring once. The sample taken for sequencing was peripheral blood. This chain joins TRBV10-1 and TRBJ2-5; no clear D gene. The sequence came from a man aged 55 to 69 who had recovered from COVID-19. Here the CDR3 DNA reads TGCGCCAGCAGTGAGTCGCAGTCCCAAGAGACCCAGTACTTC. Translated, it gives CASSESQSQETQYF.